This is a list of T cell receptor beta chains from one sample in a study of T cell responses to AZD1222 COVID-19 vaccine. Sequenced by immunoSEQ multiplex PCR; TCRdb stores in-frame clones only, minus some. The sample contains over 100,000 clones, approximately 88% of which appear only once. The sequenced sample was peripheral blood, obtained on day 0 of AZD1222 vaccination. The receptors derive from an adult in good health. The CDR3 runs from the conserved cysteine through the conserved F or W. A D gene is named only where the DNA matches it firmly. The size entry is marked missing in some rows and otherwise reads once, few, many or a size class.

d_gene: NA; abundance: NA; j_gene: TRBJ1-6; v_gene: TRBV6-5; CDR3nt: TGTGCCAGCCGCAGGGACGGCTCCTATAATTCACCCCTCCACTTT; CDR3aa: CASRRDGSYNSPLHF
d_gene: NA; abundance: NA; j_gene: TRBJ1-2; v_gene: TRBV19; CDR3nt: TGTGCCAGTAGTATAACGGGCTTCAACTATGGCTACACCTTC; CDR3aa: CASSITGFNYGYTF
d_gene: NA; abundance: NA; j_gene: TRBJ1-1; v_gene: TRBV5-1; CDR3nt: TGCGCCAGCAGCTCCTTAACGACAGGGAACACTGAAGCTTTCTTT; CDR3aa: CASSSLTTGNTEAFF
d_gene: NA; abundance: NA; j_gene: TRBJ2-5; v_gene: TRBV9; CDR3nt: TGTGCCAGCAGCGTAGAACAGTTCTATCAAGAGACCCAGTACTTC; CDR3aa: CASSVEQFYQETQYF
d_gene: NA; abundance: medium-sized; j_gene: TRBJ2-2; v_gene: TRBV19; CDR3nt: TGTGCCAGTAGTATGGGGGTCGGGGAGCTGTTTTTT; CDR3aa: CASSMGVGELFF
d_gene: NA; abundance: NA; j_gene: TRBJ2-1; v_gene: TRBV27; CDR3nt: TGTGCCAGCAGTTCACTAGCAGAATTCTACAATGAGCAGTTCTTC; CDR3aa: CASSSLAEFYNEQFF
d_gene: NA; abundance: NA; j_gene: TRBJ1-2; v_gene: TRBV12-3/TRBV12-4; CDR3nt: TGTGCCAGCAGCGTTACAGTGAACTATGGCTACACCTTC; CDR3aa: CASSVTVNYGYTF
d_gene: TRBD1; abundance: NA; j_gene: TRBJ2-2; v_gene: TRBV7-9; CDR3nt: TGTGCCAGCAGCTCCGGGACAGTGAACACCGGGGAGCTGTTTTTT; CDR3aa: CASSSGTVNTGELFF
d_gene: TRBD2; abundance: NA; j_gene: TRBJ2-7; v_gene: TRBV3-1/TRBV3-2; CDR3nt: TGTGCCAGCAGCCAAGGGCTAGCGGGAGTTTACGAGCAGTACTTC; CDR3aa: CASSQGLAGVYEQYF
d_gene: NA; abundance: NA; j_gene: TRBJ1-2; v_gene: TRBV7-8; CDR3nt: TGTGCCAGCAGCCAAACGGATTATCCTAACTATGGCTACACCTTC; CDR3aa: CASSQTDYPNYGYTF
d_gene: TRBD1; abundance: NA; j_gene: TRBJ1-2; v_gene: TRBV28; CDR3nt: TGTGCCAGCAGTTTAGGGGACAGGAGATACTATGGCTACACCTTC; CDR3aa: CASSLGDRRYYGYTF
d_gene: NA; abundance: NA; j_gene: TRBJ1-2; v_gene: TRBV12-3/TRBV12-4; CDR3nt: TGTGCCAGCAGTTTTTCTGACTTCAACGGCTACACCTTC; CDR3aa: CASSFSDFNGYTF
d_gene: NA; abundance: NA; j_gene: TRBJ2-3; v_gene: TRBV14; CDR3nt: TGTGCCAGCAGCCAAGGGCTCGGCAGACGAAGGGGGGATACGCAGTATTTT; CDR3aa: CASSQGLGRRRGDTQYF
d_gene: NA; abundance: NA; j_gene: TRBJ1-3; v_gene: TRBV6-6; CDR3nt: TGTGCCAGCATGTCTCAGAGCTCTGGAAACACCATATATTTT; CDR3aa: CASMSQSSGNTIYF
d_gene: TRBD1; abundance: NA; j_gene: TRBJ2-3; v_gene: TRBV24-1; CDR3nt: TGTGCCACCAGTACCCGGGACAGGGGAAGGGATACGCAGTATTTT; CDR3aa: CATSTRDRGRDTQYF
d_gene: NA; abundance: NA; j_gene: TRBJ1-2; v_gene: TRBV12-3/TRBV12-4; CDR3nt: TGTGCCAGCAGCTGGGACGGAAACTATGGCTACACCTTC; CDR3aa: CASSWDGNYGYTF
d_gene: NA; abundance: NA; j_gene: TRBJ1-4; v_gene: TRBV2; CDR3nt: TGTGCCAGCACGGTCTCAGCAACTAATGAAAAACTGTTTTTT; CDR3aa: CASTVSATNEKLFF
d_gene: NA; abundance: NA; j_gene: TRBJ1-2; v_gene: TRBV7-8; CDR3nt: TGTGCCAGCAGCTTAGGGTCCCCGGACTCTTCCTATGGCTACACCTTC; CDR3aa: CASSLGSPDSSYGYTF
d_gene: NA; abundance: NA; j_gene: TRBJ1-5; v_gene: TRBV7-2; CDR3nt: TGTGCCAGCAGTCTCTCTCCCCGGTCCGTCGCAAGTTATCAGCCCCAGCATTTT; CDR3aa: CASSLSPRSVASYQPQHF
d_gene: NA; abundance: NA; j_gene: TRBJ2-5; v_gene: TRBV6-4; CDR3nt: TGTGCCAGCAGGTACAGTCCCCACAAAGAGACCCAGTACTTC; CDR3aa: CASRYSPHKETQYF
d_gene: NA; abundance: NA; j_gene: TRBJ1-5; v_gene: TRBV4-1; CDR3nt: TGCGCCAGCAGCTTAGGTGACGCCGGCAATCAGCCCCAGCATTTT; CDR3aa: CASSLGDAGNQPQHF
d_gene: NA; abundance: NA; j_gene: TRBJ2-7; v_gene: TRBV5-6; CDR3nt: TGTGCCAGCAGCCTGTGGGGATTGTCCTACGAGCAGTACTTC; CDR3aa: CASSLWGLSYEQYF
d_gene: TRBD2; abundance: NA; j_gene: TRBJ2-7; v_gene: TRBV6-2/TRBV6-3; CDR3nt: TGTGCCAGCAGTTACGCGGGAGGGCCCTCCTACGAGCAGTACTTC; CDR3aa: CASSYAGGPSYEQYF
d_gene: TRBD1; abundance: NA; j_gene: TRBJ2-7; v_gene: TRBV7-9; CDR3nt: TGTGCCAGCAGCTGGGGACAGGGGGCCCACGAGCAGTACTTC; CDR3aa: CASSWGQGAHEQYF
d_gene: NA; abundance: NA; j_gene: TRBJ2-1; v_gene: TRBV3-1/TRBV3-2; CDR3nt: TGTGCCAGCAGCCAAGATTTTGTTTCGCATGAGCAGTTCTTC; CDR3aa: CASSQDFVSHEQFF
d_gene: NA; abundance: NA; j_gene: TRBJ2-7; v_gene: TRBV5-1; CDR3nt: TGCGCCAGCAGCTTGGTTGCAGGGGTGGACTACGAGCAGTACTTC; CDR3aa: CASSLVAGVDYEQYF
d_gene: TRBD1; abundance: NA; j_gene: TRBJ2-3; v_gene: TRBV24-1; CDR3nt: TGTGCCACCAGTGGAAACAGGGGGCCGGGTACAGATACGCAGTATTTT; CDR3aa: CATSGNRGPGTDTQYF
d_gene: NA; abundance: NA; j_gene: TRBJ2-1; v_gene: TRBV19; CDR3nt: TGTGCCAGTAGGGGGACGTCTGATGAGCAGTTCTTC; CDR3aa: CASRGTSDEQFF
d_gene: NA; abundance: NA; j_gene: TRBJ2-7; v_gene: TRBV4-2; CDR3nt: TGTGCCAGCAGCCCAAGGGCGGTAAGCTCCTACGAGCAGTACTTC; CDR3aa: CASSPRAVSSYEQYF
d_gene: NA; abundance: NA; j_gene: TRBJ2-1; v_gene: TRBV19; CDR3nt: TGTGCCAGTAACTGGGGCTTAGGTAATGAGCAGTTCTTC; CDR3aa: CASNWGLGNEQFF
d_gene: TRBD1; abundance: once; j_gene: TRBJ1-1; v_gene: TRBV6-5; CDR3nt: TGTGCCAGCAGTTACGACAGGGTGAGGCCTGAAGCTTTCTTT; CDR3aa: CASSYDRVRPEAFF
d_gene: NA; abundance: NA; j_gene: TRBJ2-7; v_gene: TRBV18; CDR3nt: TGTGCCAGCTCACCACCCATCTCCTACGAGCAGTACTTC; CDR3aa: CASSPPISYEQYF
d_gene: TRBD1; abundance: NA; j_gene: TRBJ2-5; v_gene: TRBV19; CDR3nt: TGTGCCAGTTGGGGGCAGGGGGCGGAGACCCAGTACTTC; CDR3aa: CASWGQGAETQYF
d_gene: NA; abundance: NA; j_gene: TRBJ2-3; v_gene: TRBV27; CDR3nt: TGTGCCAGCAGTTTTATGCGGGGGCTGGATACGCAGTATTTT; CDR3aa: CASSFMRGLDTQYF
d_gene: NA; abundance: NA; j_gene: TRBJ2-3; v_gene: TRBV19; CDR3nt: TGTGCCAGTAGTCTCCAACACCGAGATACGCAGTATTTT; CDR3aa: CASSLQHRDTQYF
d_gene: TRBD2; abundance: NA; j_gene: TRBJ2-3; v_gene: TRBV3-1/TRBV3-2; CDR3nt: TGTGCCAGCACCCAAGGACTAGCGACTGATACGCAGTATTTT; CDR3aa: CASTQGLATDTQYF
d_gene: NA; abundance: NA; j_gene: TRBJ2-6; v_gene: TRBV11-2; CDR3nt: TGTGCCAGCAGCTACCTGACAGCCCTTGGCTCTGGGGCCAACGTCCTGACTTTC; CDR3aa: CASSYLTALGSGANVLTF
d_gene: NA; abundance: few; j_gene: TRBJ2-3; v_gene: TRBV28; CDR3nt: TGTGCCAGCAGAACCGACAGCACAGATACGCAGTATTTT; CDR3aa: CASRTDSTDTQYF
d_gene: NA; abundance: NA; j_gene: TRBJ1-3; v_gene: TRBV2; CDR3nt: TGTGGTGGGCGGAGCTCTGGAAACACCATATATTTT; CDR3aa: CGGRSSGNTIYF
d_gene: NA; abundance: NA; j_gene: TRBJ1-1; v_gene: TRBV27; CDR3nt: TGTGCCAGCAGTTTATCGACGGGAATCACTGAAGCTTTCTTT; CDR3aa: CASSLSTGITEAFF
d_gene: TRBD1; abundance: NA; j_gene: TRBJ2-5; v_gene: TRBV7-2; CDR3nt: TGTGCCAGCAGCCACAACAGGGGGCGCGAGACCCAGTACTTC; CDR3aa: CASSHNRGRETQYF
d_gene: TRBD2; abundance: NA; j_gene: TRBJ2-3; v_gene: TRBV11-2; CDR3nt: TGTGCCAGCACCTTCGGGCTCGGGGGGGCTATCACAGATACGCAGTATTTT; CDR3aa: CASTFGLGGAITDTQYF
d_gene: NA; abundance: NA; j_gene: TRBJ1-2; v_gene: TRBV3-1/TRBV3-2; CDR3nt: TGTGCCAGCAGCCTGAGGACAGCGGATGGCTACACCTTC; CDR3aa: CASSLRTADGYTF
d_gene: NA; abundance: NA; j_gene: TRBJ1-1; v_gene: TRBV11-3; CDR3nt: TGTGCCAGCAGCCCAGGAATGAACACTGAAGCTTTCTTT; CDR3aa: CASSPGMNTEAFF
d_gene: TRBD1; abundance: NA; j_gene: TRBJ2-4; v_gene: TRBV6-2/TRBV6-3; CDR3nt: TGTGCCAGCAGTTTTTGGACAGGCGAAGCCAAAAACATTCAGTACTTC; CDR3aa: CASSFWTGEAKNIQYF
d_gene: TRBD2; abundance: NA; j_gene: TRBJ2-5; v_gene: TRBV5-4; CDR3nt: TGTGCCAGCAGAGCTAGCGGGAGGGCCGCCAAAGAGACCCAGTACTTC; CDR3aa: CASRASGRAAKETQYF
d_gene: NA; abundance: NA; j_gene: TRBJ1-2; v_gene: TRBV19; CDR3nt: TGTGCCAGTAGTATGGAGGGCCCGCACTATGGCTACACCTTC; CDR3aa: CASSMEGPHYGYTF
d_gene: NA; abundance: NA; j_gene: TRBJ1-1; v_gene: TRBV12-3/TRBV12-4; CDR3nt: TGTGCCAGCAGTTTGTTACAAGAACATGAAGCTTTCTTT; CDR3aa: CASSLLQEHEAFF
d_gene: TRBD2; abundance: NA; j_gene: TRBJ2-7; v_gene: TRBV5-4; CDR3nt: TGTGCCAGCAGCCCCCCCTTTAGGGCTAGCGGCGACGAGCAGTACTTC; CDR3aa: CASSPPFRASGDEQYF
d_gene: NA; abundance: NA; j_gene: TRBJ2-7; v_gene: TRBV6-5; CDR3nt: TGTGCCAGCAGCTTAACTTGGCCGTACGAGCAGTACTTC; CDR3aa: CASSLTWPYEQYF
d_gene: TRBD1; abundance: NA; j_gene: TRBJ1-2; v_gene: TRBV30; CDR3nt: TGTGCCTGGAGTGAGCGGCAGGGGGGAGGTGGCTACACCTTC; CDR3aa: CAWSERQGGGGYTF
d_gene: NA; abundance: NA; j_gene: TRBJ2-5; v_gene: TRBV7-9; CDR3nt: TGTGCCAGCAGCTTAGCCGGGGGCCCCGTTGAGTCCCAGTACTTC; CDR3aa: CASSLAGGPVESQYF
d_gene: NA; abundance: NA; j_gene: TRBJ2-5; v_gene: TRBV5-1; CDR3nt: TGCGCCAGCAGCCAGGACGGCAGAGAGACCCAGTACTTC; CDR3aa: CASSQDGRETQYF
d_gene: TRBD1; abundance: once; j_gene: TRBJ1-5; v_gene: TRBV19; CDR3nt: TGTGCCAGTAGTAGGGACAGGGTCCCTAGCAATCAGCCCCAGCATTTT; CDR3aa: CASSRDRVPSNQPQHF
d_gene: NA; abundance: NA; j_gene: TRBJ1-5; v_gene: TRBV27; CDR3nt: TGTGCCAGCAGTTTCTCCGGACGGAGCAATCAGCCCCAGCATTTT; CDR3aa: CASSFSGRSNQPQHF
d_gene: NA; abundance: once; j_gene: TRBJ1-2; v_gene: TRBV11-2; CDR3nt: TGTGCCAGCAGCCTCGGGACGGACTATGGCTACACCTTC; CDR3aa: CASSLGTDYGYTF
d_gene: NA; abundance: NA; j_gene: TRBJ1-1; v_gene: TRBV19; CDR3nt: TGTGCCAGTAGTATAAGCCAGCTGAACACTGAAGCTTTCTTT; CDR3aa: CASSISQLNTEAFF
d_gene: TRBD1; abundance: NA; j_gene: TRBJ1-1; v_gene: TRBV7-2; CDR3nt: TGTGCCAGCAGCGGGACAGGGGGGATCACTGAAGCTTTCTTT; CDR3aa: CASSGTGGITEAFF
d_gene: NA; abundance: NA; j_gene: TRBJ2-3; v_gene: TRBV6-5; CDR3nt: TGTGCCAGCGGACGCTTCACTAGCACAGATACGCAGTATTTT; CDR3aa: CASGRFTSTDTQYF
d_gene: NA; abundance: NA; j_gene: TRBJ1-2; v_gene: TRBV6-2/TRBV6-3; CDR3nt: TGTGCCAGCAGCCGAGGACAGCACTATGGCTACACCTTC; CDR3aa: CASSRGQHYGYTF